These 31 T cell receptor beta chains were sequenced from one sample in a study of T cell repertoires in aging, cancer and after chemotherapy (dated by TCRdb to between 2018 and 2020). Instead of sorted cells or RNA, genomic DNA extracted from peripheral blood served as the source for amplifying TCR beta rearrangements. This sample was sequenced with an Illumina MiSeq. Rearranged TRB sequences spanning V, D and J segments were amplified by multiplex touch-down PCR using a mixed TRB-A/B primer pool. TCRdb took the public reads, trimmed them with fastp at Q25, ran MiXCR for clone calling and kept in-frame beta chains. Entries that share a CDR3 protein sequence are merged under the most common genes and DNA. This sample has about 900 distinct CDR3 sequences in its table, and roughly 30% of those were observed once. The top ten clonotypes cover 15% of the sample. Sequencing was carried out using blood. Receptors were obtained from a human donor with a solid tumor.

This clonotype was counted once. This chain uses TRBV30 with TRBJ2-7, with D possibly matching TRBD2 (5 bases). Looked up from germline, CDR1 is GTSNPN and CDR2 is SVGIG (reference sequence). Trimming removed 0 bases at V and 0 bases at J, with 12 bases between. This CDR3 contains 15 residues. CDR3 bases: TGTGCCTGGAGTGTAGGTTGGACTGGCTCCTACGAGCAGTACTTC. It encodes CAWSVGWTGSYEQYF.

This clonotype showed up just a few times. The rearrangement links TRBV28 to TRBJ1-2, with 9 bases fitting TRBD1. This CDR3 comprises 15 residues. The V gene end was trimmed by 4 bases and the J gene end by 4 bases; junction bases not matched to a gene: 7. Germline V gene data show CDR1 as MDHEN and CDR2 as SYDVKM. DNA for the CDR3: TGTGCCAGCAGTTCACCCGGGACAGGGTTCTATGGCTACACCTTC. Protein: CASSSPGTGFYGYTF.

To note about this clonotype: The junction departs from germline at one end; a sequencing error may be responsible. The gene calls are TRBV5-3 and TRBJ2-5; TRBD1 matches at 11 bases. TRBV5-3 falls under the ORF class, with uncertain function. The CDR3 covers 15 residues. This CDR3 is CASSLPGTGGKTQYF. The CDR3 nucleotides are TGCGCCAGCAGCTTGCCCGGGACAGGGGGTAAGACCCAGTACTTC.

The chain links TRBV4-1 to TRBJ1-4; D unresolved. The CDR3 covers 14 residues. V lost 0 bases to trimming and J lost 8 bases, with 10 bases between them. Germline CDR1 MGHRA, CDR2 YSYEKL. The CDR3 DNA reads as TGCGCCAGCAGCCAAGAAATTTTTGAGGAAAAACTGTTTTTT. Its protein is CASSQEIFEEKLFF.

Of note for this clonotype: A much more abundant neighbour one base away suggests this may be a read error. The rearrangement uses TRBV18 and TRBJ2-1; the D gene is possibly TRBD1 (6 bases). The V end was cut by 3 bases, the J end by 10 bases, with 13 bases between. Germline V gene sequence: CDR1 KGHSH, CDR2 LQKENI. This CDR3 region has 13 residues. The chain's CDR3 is CASSPDSTYEQFF. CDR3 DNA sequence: TGTGCCAGCTCACCGGACAGCACCTACGAGCAGTTCTTC.

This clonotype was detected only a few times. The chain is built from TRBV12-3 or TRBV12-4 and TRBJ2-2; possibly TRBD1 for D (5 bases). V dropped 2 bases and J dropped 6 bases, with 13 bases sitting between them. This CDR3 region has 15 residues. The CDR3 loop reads CASSLSMKGPGELFF. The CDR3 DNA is TGTGCCAGCAGTTTATCTATGAAGGGGCCCGGGGAGCTGTTTTTT.

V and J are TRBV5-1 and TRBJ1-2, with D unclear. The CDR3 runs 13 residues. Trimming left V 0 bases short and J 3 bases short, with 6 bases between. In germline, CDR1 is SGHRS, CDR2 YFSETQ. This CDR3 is CASSLDSHYGYTF. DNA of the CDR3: TGCGCCAGCAGCTTGGACAGTCACTATGGCTACACCTTC.

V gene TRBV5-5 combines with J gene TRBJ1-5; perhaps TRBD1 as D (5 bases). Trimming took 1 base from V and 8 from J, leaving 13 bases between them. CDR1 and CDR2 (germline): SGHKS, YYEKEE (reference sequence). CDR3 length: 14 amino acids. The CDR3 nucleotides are TGTGCCAGCAGCTTGTGGTGGGGCTTTGAGCCCCAGCATTTT. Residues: CASSLWWGFEPQHF.

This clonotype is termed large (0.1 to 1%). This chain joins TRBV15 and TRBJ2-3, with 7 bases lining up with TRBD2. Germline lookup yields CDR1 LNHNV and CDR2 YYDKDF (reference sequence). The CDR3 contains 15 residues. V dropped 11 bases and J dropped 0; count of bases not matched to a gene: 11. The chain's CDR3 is CALRGRAVSTDTQYF. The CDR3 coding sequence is TGTGCCCTCCGAGGGAGGGCCGTGAGCACAGATACGCAGTATTTT.

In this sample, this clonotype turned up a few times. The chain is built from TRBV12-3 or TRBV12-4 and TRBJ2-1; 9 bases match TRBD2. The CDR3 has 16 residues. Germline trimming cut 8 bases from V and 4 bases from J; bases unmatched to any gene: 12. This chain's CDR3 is CASLPGGAGGYNEQFF. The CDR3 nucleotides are TGTGCCAGCCTCCCGGGAGGAGCGGGGGGTTACAATGAGCAGTTCTTC.

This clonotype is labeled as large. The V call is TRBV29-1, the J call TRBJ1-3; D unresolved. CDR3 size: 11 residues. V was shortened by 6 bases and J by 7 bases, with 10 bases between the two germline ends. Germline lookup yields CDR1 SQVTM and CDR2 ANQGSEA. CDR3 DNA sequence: TGCAGCGTCAGGTCGGTGAACACCATATATTTT. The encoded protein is CSVRSVNTIYF.

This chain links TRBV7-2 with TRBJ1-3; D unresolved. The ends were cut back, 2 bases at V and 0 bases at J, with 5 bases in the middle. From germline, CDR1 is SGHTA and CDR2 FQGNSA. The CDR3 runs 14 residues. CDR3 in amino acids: CASSLFDSGNTIYF. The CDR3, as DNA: TGTGCCAGCAGCTTATTCGACTCTGGAAACACCATATATTTT.

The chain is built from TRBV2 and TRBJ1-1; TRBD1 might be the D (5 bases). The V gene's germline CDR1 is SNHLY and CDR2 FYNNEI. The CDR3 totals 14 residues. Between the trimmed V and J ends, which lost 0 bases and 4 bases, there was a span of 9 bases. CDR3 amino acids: CASSEAHGATEAFF. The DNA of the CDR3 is TGTGCCAGCAGTGAAGCGCACGGGGCCACTGAAGCTTTCTTT.

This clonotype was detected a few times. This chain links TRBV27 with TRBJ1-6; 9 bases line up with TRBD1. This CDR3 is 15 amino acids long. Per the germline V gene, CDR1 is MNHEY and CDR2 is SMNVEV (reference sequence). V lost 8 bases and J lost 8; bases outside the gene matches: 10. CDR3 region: CASSMGDRVYSPLHF. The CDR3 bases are TGTGCCAGCTCCATGGGGGACAGGGTTTATTCACCCCTCCACTTT.

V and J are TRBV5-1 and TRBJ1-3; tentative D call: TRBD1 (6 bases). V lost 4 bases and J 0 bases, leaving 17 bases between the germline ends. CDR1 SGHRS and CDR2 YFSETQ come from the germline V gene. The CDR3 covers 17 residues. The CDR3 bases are TGCGCCAGCAGCGCACGGACAGAGGCTTTCTCTGGAAACACCATATATTTT. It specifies CASSARTEAFSGNTIYF.

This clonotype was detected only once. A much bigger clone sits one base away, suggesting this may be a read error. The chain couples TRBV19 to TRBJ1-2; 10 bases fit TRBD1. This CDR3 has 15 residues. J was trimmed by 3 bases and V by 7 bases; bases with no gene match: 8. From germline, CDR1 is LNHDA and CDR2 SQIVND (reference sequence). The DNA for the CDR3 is TGTGCCAGTAAGGACAGGGGGGGCCAAGACTATGGCTACACCTTC. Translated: CASKDRGGQDYGYTF.

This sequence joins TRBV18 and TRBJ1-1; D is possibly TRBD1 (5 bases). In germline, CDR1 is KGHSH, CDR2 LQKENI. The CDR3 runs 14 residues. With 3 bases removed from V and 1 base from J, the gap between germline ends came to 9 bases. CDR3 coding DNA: TGTGCCAGCTCACCGACAGATGGGAACACTGAAGCTTTCTTT. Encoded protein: CASSPTDGNTEAFF.

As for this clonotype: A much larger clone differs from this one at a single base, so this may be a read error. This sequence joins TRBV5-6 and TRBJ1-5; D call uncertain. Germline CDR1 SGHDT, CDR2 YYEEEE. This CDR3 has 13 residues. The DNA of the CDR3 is TGTGCCAGCAGCTTGGGCGGGAATCAGCCCCAGAATTTT. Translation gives CASSLGGNQPQNF.

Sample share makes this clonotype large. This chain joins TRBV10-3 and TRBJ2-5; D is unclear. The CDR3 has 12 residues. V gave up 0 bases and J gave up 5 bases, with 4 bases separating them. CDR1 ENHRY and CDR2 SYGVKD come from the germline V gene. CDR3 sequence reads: CAISESGETQYF. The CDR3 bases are TGTGCCATCAGTGAGTCGGGGGAGACCCAGTACTTC.

The CDR3 protein is CASSPLAAGDEQFF. The CDR3 region has the DNA TGCGCCAGCAGCCCCCTGGCTGCTGGGGATGAGCAGTTCTTC. This chain uses TRBV5-1 with TRBJ2-1; D remains ambiguous. This CDR3 region has 14 residues. V lost 4 bases, J lost 8 bases, and 16 bases lay in between. The germline V gene has CDR1 SGHRS and CDR2 YFSETQ.

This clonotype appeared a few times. CDR3 sequence (DNA): TGTGCCAGCAGTCGGACTAGATTGGATGAGCAGTTCTTC. Translated, it gives CASSRTRLDEQFF. V gene TRBV7-2 combines with J gene TRBJ2-1, with 7 nucleotides matching TRBD2. This CDR3 is 13 amino acids long. Looked up from germline, CDR1 is SGHTA and CDR2 is FQGNSA. Trimming took 6 bases from V and 8 from J; bases not matched to a gene: 7.

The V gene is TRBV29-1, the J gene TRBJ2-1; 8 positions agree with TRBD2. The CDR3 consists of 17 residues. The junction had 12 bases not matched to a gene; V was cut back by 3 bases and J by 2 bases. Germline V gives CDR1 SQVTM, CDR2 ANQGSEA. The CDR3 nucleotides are TGCAGCGTTGAGGAGGGAATGAGCGGGGGTCCCTACAATGAGCAGTTCTTC. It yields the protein CSVEEGMSGGPYNEQFF.

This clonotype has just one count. The CDR3 DNA follows: TGTGCCTGGAGTAGAGACAGACCCTATAACTACACCTTC. It specifies CAWSRDRPYNYTF. This rearrangement joins TRBV30 to TRBJ1-2, with a weak D call TRBD1 (5 bases). Looked up from germline, CDR1 is GTSNPN and CDR2 is SVGIG (reference sequence). The CDR3 sequence is 13 residues long. V was cut by 2 bases and J by 10 bases, with 17 bases left in between.

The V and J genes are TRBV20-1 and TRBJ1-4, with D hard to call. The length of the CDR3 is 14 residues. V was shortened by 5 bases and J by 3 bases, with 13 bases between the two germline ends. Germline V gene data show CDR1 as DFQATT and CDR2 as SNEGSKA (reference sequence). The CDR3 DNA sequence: TGCAGTGCTTCTGACACCGCGGCTAATGAAAAACTGTTTTTT. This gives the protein CSASDTAANEKLFF.

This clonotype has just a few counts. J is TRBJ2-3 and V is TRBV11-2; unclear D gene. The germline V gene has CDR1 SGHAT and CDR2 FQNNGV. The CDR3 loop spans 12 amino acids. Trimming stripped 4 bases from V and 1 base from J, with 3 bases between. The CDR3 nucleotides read TGTGCCAGCAGCTCCGGCACAGATACGCAGTATTTT. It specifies CASSSGTDTQYF.

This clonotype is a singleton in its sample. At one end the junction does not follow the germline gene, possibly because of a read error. For the CDR3, the DNA is TGCGCCAGCAGCCAAGTGCGAGGAGCGACCCCGGTCTTC. Translated, it gives CASSQVRGATPVF. This chain connects TRBV4-3 to TRBJ2-1; D is ambiguous. The CDR3 contains 13 residues. Germline CDR1 is LGHNA and CDR2 is YSLEER.

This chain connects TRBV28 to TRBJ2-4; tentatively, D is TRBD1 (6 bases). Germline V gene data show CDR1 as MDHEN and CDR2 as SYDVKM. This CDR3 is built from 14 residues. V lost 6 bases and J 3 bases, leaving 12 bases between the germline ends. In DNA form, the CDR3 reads TGTGCCAGCAGCCCCACAGGGATCAAAAACATTCAGTACTTC. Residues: CASSPTGIKNIQYF.

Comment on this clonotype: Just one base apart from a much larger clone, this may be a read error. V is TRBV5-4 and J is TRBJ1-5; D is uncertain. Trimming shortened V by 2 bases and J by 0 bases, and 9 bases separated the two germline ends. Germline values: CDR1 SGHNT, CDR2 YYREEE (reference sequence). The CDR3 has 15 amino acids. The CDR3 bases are TGTGCCAGCAGCTTCCGACGGGTTAGCAATCAGCCCCAGCATTTT. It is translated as CASSFRRVSNQPQHF.

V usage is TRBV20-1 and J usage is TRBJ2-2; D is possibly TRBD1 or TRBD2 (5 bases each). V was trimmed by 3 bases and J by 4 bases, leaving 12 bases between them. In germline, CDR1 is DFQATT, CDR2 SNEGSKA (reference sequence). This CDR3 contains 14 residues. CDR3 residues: CSARGVRGTGELFF. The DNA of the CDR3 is TGCAGTGCTAGGGGGGTCCGGGGCACCGGGGAGCTGTTTTTT.

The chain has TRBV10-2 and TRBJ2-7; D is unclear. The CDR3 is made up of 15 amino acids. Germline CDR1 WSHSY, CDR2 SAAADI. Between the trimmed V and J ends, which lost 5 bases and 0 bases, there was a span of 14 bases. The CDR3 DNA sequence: TGCGCCAGCAGTTCGGGCTACCCGAGCTCCTACGAGCAGTACTTC. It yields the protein CASSSGYPSSYEQYF.

CDR3 sequence (DNA): TGTGCCAGCAGCTTGGGACTAGCGGGGGGGAATTTCCAAGAGACCCAGTACTTC. Encoded protein: CASSLGLAGGNFQETQYF. This chain uses TRBV7-9 with TRBJ2-5; TRBD2 aligns across 16 bases. V dropped 3 bases and J dropped 1; count of bases not matched to a gene: 5. Germline V gene data show CDR1 as SEHNR and CDR2 as FQNEAQ (reference sequence). The CDR3 sequence is 18 residues long.